Here is one T cell receptor (beta chain) with its context. What it binds is unknown. This specimen belongs to a study of siplizumab effects on memory and regulatory T cells. Regarding the study as a whole: The authors could not assign a naive or memory phenotype to roughly 75-95% of proliferating CD4+ or CD8+ clones. Among sequences traceable to unstimulated CD4+ memory cells, alloreactive ones were significantly reduced by siplizumab. A mean of approximately 70% of mappable alloreactive CD4+ clones were Treg-derived with siplizumab, compared with roughly 27% in controls.

This CDR3 spans 15 amino acids. Germline V gene lookup returns CDR1 MNHNS and CDR2 SASEGT. Trimming removed 3 bases from V and 5 bases from J, with 14 bases in between. Each sample had roughly 10^5 TCR templates assayed. TCRdb keeps only in-frame clones here, not all; method: immunoSEQ multiplex PCR. The repertoire has under 95,000 clones, approximately 95% of them found once; the top ten carry over 0.25%. Sequenced: non-Treg CD4+ T cells sorted from blood. This sequence was found in a human donor in good health. This chain connects TRBV6-1 to TRBJ1-5, with D maybe TRBD1 (5 bases). CDR3 loop: CASSERQRADQPQHF. CDR3 DNA sequence: TGTGCCAGCAGTGAGAGACAGCGGGCAGATCAGCCCCAGCATTTT.